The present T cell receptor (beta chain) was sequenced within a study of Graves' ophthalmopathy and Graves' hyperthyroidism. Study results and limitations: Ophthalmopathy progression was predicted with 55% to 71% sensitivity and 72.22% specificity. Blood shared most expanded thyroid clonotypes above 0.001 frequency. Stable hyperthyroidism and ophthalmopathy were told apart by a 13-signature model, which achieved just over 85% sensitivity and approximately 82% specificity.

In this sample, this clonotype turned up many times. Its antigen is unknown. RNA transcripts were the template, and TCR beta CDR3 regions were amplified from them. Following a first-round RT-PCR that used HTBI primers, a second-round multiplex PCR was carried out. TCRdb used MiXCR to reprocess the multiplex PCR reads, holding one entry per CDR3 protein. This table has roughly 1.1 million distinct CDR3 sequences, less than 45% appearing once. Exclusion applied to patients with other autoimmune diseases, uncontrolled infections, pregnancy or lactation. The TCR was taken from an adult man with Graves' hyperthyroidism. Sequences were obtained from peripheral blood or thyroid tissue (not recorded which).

The chain's CDR3 is CAVNRGPKTLYGYTF. The CDR3 DNA is TGTGCCGTCAATAGGGGACCGAAAACCCTCTATGGCTACACCTTC. This chain connects TRBV19 to TRBJ1-2; D possibly corresponds to TRBD1 (5 bases). V lost 11 bases, J lost 4 bases, and 23 bases lay in between. CDR3 length: 15 amino acids. Germline V CDR1 and CDR2: LNHDA, SQIVND (reference sequence).